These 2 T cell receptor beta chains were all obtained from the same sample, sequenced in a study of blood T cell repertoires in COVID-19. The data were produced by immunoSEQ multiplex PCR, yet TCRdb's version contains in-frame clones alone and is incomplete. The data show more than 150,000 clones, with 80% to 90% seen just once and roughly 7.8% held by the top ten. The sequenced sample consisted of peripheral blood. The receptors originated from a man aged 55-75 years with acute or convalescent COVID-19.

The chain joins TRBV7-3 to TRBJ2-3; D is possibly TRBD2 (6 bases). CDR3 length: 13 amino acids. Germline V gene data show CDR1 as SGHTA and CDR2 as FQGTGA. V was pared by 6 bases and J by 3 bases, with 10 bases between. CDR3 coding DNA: TGTGCCAGCAGATTTGCGGGAACAGATACGCAGTATTTT. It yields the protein CASRFAGTDTQYF.

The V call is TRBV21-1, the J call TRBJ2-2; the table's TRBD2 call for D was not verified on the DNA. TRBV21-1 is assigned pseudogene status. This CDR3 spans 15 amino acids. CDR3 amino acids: CASSFSGRFTGELFF. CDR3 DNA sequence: TGTGCCAGCAGCTTTAGCGGGAGGTTCACCGGGGAGCTGTTTTTT.